A single sample gave rise to the 29 T cell receptor beta chains below, sequenced in a study of cytomegalovirus exposure and HLA in healthy donors. PCR amplification relied on 60 Vbeta primers (plus 13 Jbeta primers). Profiling relied on immunoSEQ multiplex PCR, and the TCRdb table lists in-frame clones only, not all of them. The sample includes about 60,000 clones, about 73% of them seen just once. Sequenced input: PBMCs. These receptors all stem from a woman aged 55 to 70 in good health and CMV-seropositive.

This clone was found a few times. In DNA form, the CDR3 reads TGTGCCAGCAGCCAAGGTTCGGACTACCAAGAGACCCAGTACTTC. Amino acid sequence: CASSQGSDYQETQYF. The chain uses TRBV4-2 and TRBJ2-5, with a tentative D call TRBD2 (5 bases). CDR1 and CDR2 from the germline V gene are LGHNA and YNFKEQ. Trimming cost V 1 base and J 0 bases, with 9 bases left between them. The CDR3 has 15 residues.

The chain uses TRBV19 and TRBJ2-5; the D is unclear. The germline gives CDR1 LNHDA, CDR2 SQIVND (reference sequence). The CDR3 is made up of 14 amino acids. V lost 6 bases and J 1 base, leaving 12 bases between the germline ends. Written as DNA, the CDR3 is TGTGCCAGTAGCCAACCTGCGCTCCAAGAGACCCAGTACTTC. It specifies CASSQPALQETQYF.

The chain uses TRBV19 and TRBJ2-5; 10 bases match TRBD2. This CDR3 region has 16 residues. The J segment lost 3 bases and the V segment lost 3 bases, leaving 7 bases of the junction unmatched. Germline assignment: CDR1 LNHDA and CDR2 SQIVND (reference sequence). The CDR3 DNA sequence: TGTGCCAGTAGTATTGGTCAGCGGGGGGGCAAAGAGACCCAGTACTTC. Its translation: CASSIGQRGGKETQYF.

This chain's CDR3 is CASSRGTFAEAFF. Written as DNA, the CDR3 is TGTGCCAGCAGTCGTGGGACATTTGCTGAAGCTTTCTTT. This rearrangement joins TRBV6-5 to TRBJ1-1; the D gene is possibly TRBD1 (6 bases). V was cut by 5 bases and J by 6 bases, with 13 bases left in between. The CDR3 covers 13 residues. CDR1 is MNHEY, CDR2 SVGAGI, per germline.

This clone was observed once. CDR3 loop: CASSLGAGTGGGNEQFF. In nucleotides, the CDR3 is TGCGCCAGCAGCTTGGGAGCCGGGACAGGGGGCGGGAATGAGCAGTTCTTC. The chain uses TRBV5-1 and TRBJ2-1; the match to TRBD1 covers 12 bases. With 0 bases clipped from V and 7 bases from J, the junction kept 8 bases outside the gene matches. There are 17 residues in the CDR3. Germline V gene data show CDR1 as SGHRS and CDR2 as YFSETQ.

The V gene is TRBV6-5, the J gene TRBJ2-5, with a possible D match to TRBD1 (5 bases). Between the trimmed V and J ends, which lost 7 bases and 2 bases, there was a span of 14 bases. There are 14 residues in the CDR3. In germline, CDR1 is MNHEY, CDR2 SVGAGI. As DNA, the CDR3 is TGTGCCAGCACCGTCGTGGGGCCACAAGAGACCCAGTACTTC. Translated, it gives CASTVVGPQETQYF.

This sequence joins TRBV5-6 and TRBJ1-1, with D perhaps TRBD1 (5 bases). V was trimmed by 4 bases and J by 4 bases, leaving 14 bases between them. The CDR3 runs to 14 residues. The germline gives CDR1 SGHDT, CDR2 YYEEEE. CDR3 nucleotides: TGTGCCAGCAGCCGGCGGGGCTTTGGCACTGAAGCTTTCTTT. Protein sequence: CASSRRGFGTEAFF.

In its sample, this clone was seen a few times. CDR3: CASSASAGGTTGELFF. The CDR3 DNA sequence: TGTGCCAGCAGCGCCTCAGCGGGGGGGACCACCGGGGAGCTGTTTTTT. The chain couples TRBV5-5 to TRBJ2-2, with 10 bases lining up with TRBD2. Germline CDR1 SGHKS, CDR2 YYEKEE (reference sequence). The V segment lost 4 bases and the J segment 4 bases; nucleotides outside the gene matches: 7. This CDR3 is 16 amino acids long.

The chain is built from TRBV6-1 and TRBJ1-5; D may be TRBD1 (6 bases). The germline V gene encodes CDR1 MNHNS and CDR2 SASEGT. V was clipped by 7 bases and J by 5 bases, with 15 bases between them. The length of the CDR3 is 14 residues. The CDR3 coding sequence is TGTGCCAGCACTCCTATTCAGGGGTATCAGCCCCAGCATTTT. Translated, it gives CASTPIQGYQPQHF.

This clone showed up just once. The chain joins TRBV19 to TRBJ1-1; 9 bases fit TRBD1. Germline CDR1 is LNHDA and CDR2 is SQIVND (reference sequence). CDR3 length: 16 residues. After removal of 4 bases from V and 6 bases from J, the junction contained 12 bases not matched to a gene. The CDR3 is CASSRSPGQGFSEAFF. CDR3 bases: TGTGCCAGTAGTAGAAGTCCGGGACAGGGTTTCTCTGAAGCTTTCTTT.

The rearrangement joins TRBV19 to TRBJ2-2, with 10 bases lining up with TRBD2. V shed 3 bases and J 5 bases; nucleotides not matched to a gene: 3. This CDR3 is built from 15 residues. Germline CDR1 reads LNHDA; CDR2 reads SQIVND (reference sequence). In DNA form, the CDR3 reads TGTGCCAGTAGTATGGCTAGCGGGGGTACCGGGGAGCTGTTTTTT. As protein: CASSMASGGTGELFF.

This clone was found a few times. The chain joins TRBV4-3 to TRBJ1-2; 11 nucleotides align to TRBD1. Germline CDR1 and CDR2: LGHNA and YSLEER. The CDR3 length is 19 residues. V gave up 0 bases and J gave up 0 bases; unmatched junction bases: 9. CDR3 sequence (DNA): TGCGCCAGCAGCCAAGAATCCTGGACAGGGGGCCCAGCTAACTATGGCTACACCTTC. Translating it yields CASSQESWTGGPANYGYTF.

This clone was seen only a few times. The chain recombines TRBV7-2 with TRBJ2-3, with 7 positions matching TRBD2. Germline loops: CDR1 SGHTA, CDR2 FQGNSA. The length of the CDR3 is 15 residues. Trimming removed 2 bases from V and 0 bases from J; junction bases left unmatched: 2. The CDR3 spells CASSLWGGSTDTQYF. The CDR3, as DNA: TGTGCCAGCAGCTTATGGGGGGGGAGCACAGATACGCAGTATTTT.

The chain links TRBV1 to TRBJ1-4. TRBV1 is recorded as a pseudogene. CDR3 length equals 15 residues. The CDR3 sequence is CTSSQTSSEDEKLFF. The DNA of the CDR3 is TGCACCAGCAGCCAGACGTCAAGTGAGGATGAAAAACTGTTTTTT.

This clone was observed a few times. At one of its ends the junction is not consistent with the germline gene, which may arise from a read error. The CDR3 loop is CSSSSSSDSLWSEAFF. The CDR3 bases are TGTTCCAGCAGCTCCTCTTCAGACAGCCTCTGGTCTGAAGCTTTCTTT. The chain couples TRBV7-9 to TRBJ1-1; possibly TRBD1 for D (5 bases). The CDR3 contains 16 residues. Germline V gene sequence: CDR1 SEHNR, CDR2 FQNEAQ (reference sequence).

This CDR3 reads CASSVYNYGYTF. In nucleotides, the CDR3 is TGTGCCAGCAGCGTATATAACTATGGCTACACCTTC. This chain uses TRBV11-2 with TRBJ1-2, with D hard to call. Trimming removed 5 bases at V and 1 base at J, with 5 bases between. The CDR3 length is 12 residues. Germline CDR1 reads SGHAT; CDR2 reads FQNNGV. Looking up the rest from reference TRBV11-2 and TRBJ1-2 gives the full variable domain: EAGVAQSPRYKIIEKRQSVAFWCNPISGHATLYWYQQILGQGPKLLIQFQNNGVVDDSQLPKDRFSAERLKGVDSTLKIQPAKLEDSAVYLCASSVYNYGYTFGSGTRLTVV.

The chain joins TRBV6-1 to TRBJ2-5; 8 nucleotides align to TRBD1. The germline V gene encodes CDR1 MNHNS and CDR2 SASEGT. The CDR3 has 14 residues. V shed 3 bases, J shed 7 bases, and the junction held 7 bases outside the gene matches. The CDR3 DNA reads TGTGCCAGCAGTGACGCGGGACAGGCGTCGACCCAGTACTTC. Protein: CASSDAGQASTQYF.

With respect to this clone: A read error may produce the germline difference seen at one junction end. The rearrangement joins TRBV29-1 to TRBJ1-2; 7 bases line up with TRBD1. This CDR3 contains 12 residues. Germline assignment: CDR1 SQVTM and CDR2 ANQGSEA. DNA of the CDR3: TGCACCGTTACAGGGGTGCACTATGGCTACACCTTC. Its translation is CTVTGVHYGYTF.

In this sample, this clone turned up once. CDR3: CASRRQDVVYEQYF. In nucleotides, the CDR3 is TGTGCCAGCAGAAGACAGGACGTCGTCTACGAGCAGTACTTC. The chain joins TRBV6-1 to TRBJ2-7, with TRBD1 as a possible D gene (6 bases). The V gene lost 6 bases and the J gene lost 3 bases, with 15 bases spanning the gap. The germline gives CDR1 MNHNS, CDR2 SASEGT. This CDR3 has 14 amino acids.

This clone was observed a few times. The chain uses TRBV5-6 and TRBJ1-1; no reliable D call. This CDR3 contains 14 residues. Germline assignment: CDR1 SGHDT and CDR2 YYEEEE. V was trimmed by 2 bases and J by 0 bases, leaving 8 bases between them. CDR3 DNA: TGTGCCAGCAGCTTCTCGACTCTGAACACTGAAGCTTTCTTT. This encodes CASSFSTLNTEAFF.

As concerns this clone: The junction and the germline gene differ at one end; a read error may be behind it. The genes are TRBV2 and TRBJ1-2; 7 positions agree with TRBD1. Germline V CDR1 and CDR2: SNHLY, FYNNEI. This CDR3 has 15 residues. CDR3 loop: CSSRETGVASRGYTF. In nucleotides, the CDR3 is TGTTCCAGCAGGGAAACAGGGGTCGCCTCGCGTGGCTACACCTTC.

A single count supports this clone. The V and J genes are TRBV19 and TRBJ1-2, with 9 bases lining up with TRBD1. V shed 3 bases, J shed 8 bases, and the junction held 10 bases outside the gene matches. The germline V gene encodes CDR1 LNHDA and CDR2 SQIVND (reference sequence). The CDR3 is 15 residues long. CDR3 nucleotide sequence: TGTGCCAGTAGTATTACAGGGGGCTCGGTCTGGGGCTACACCTTC. Encoded protein: CASSITGGSVWGYTF. The full variable domain, rest sourced from reference TRBV19 and TRBJ1-2, is DGGITQSPKYLFRKEGQNVTLSCEQNLNHDAMYWYRQDPGQGLRLIYYSQIVNDFQKGDIAEGYSVSREKKESFPLTVTSAQKNPTAFYLCASSITGGSVWGYTFGSGTRLTVV.

The gene calls are TRBV4-3 and TRBJ1-2, with 7 bases matching TRBD1. The CDR3 spans 15 residues. Germline trimming cut 4 bases from V and 4 bases from J; bases unmatched to any gene: 9. Germline V gene lookup returns CDR1 LGHNA and CDR2 YSLEER. The CDR3, as DNA: TGCGCCAGCAGCCCAGACAGGGTAGCAGCCTATGGCTACACCTTC. Amino acid sequence: CASSPDRVAAYGYTF.

The chain combines TRBV7-2 with TRBJ2-3; TRBD1 aligns across 7 bases. The CDR3 runs 14 residues. V was clipped by 4 bases and J by 0 bases; unmatched bases: 1. CDR1 SGHTA and CDR2 FQGNSA come from the germline V gene. DNA of the CDR3: TGTGCCAGCAGCTCGACAGGGAGCACAGATACGCAGTATTTT. It translates to CASSSTGSTDTQYF.

The chain couples TRBV7-9 to TRBJ2-2; TRBD2 matches at 9 bases. Per the germline V gene, CDR1 is SEHNR and CDR2 is FQNEAQ (reference sequence). V was clipped by 3 bases and J by 5 bases; unmatched bases: 4. The CDR3 has 15 amino acids. The CDR3 nucleotides are TGTGCCAGCAGCTTGCGGGGGGGCACAACCGGGGAGCTGTTTTTT. It translates to CASSLRGGTTGELFF. The complete variable domain, with remaining parts taken from reference TRBV7-9 and TRBJ2-2, reads DTGVSQNPRHKITKRGQNVTFRCDPISEHNRLYWYRQTLGQGPEFLTYFQNEAQLEKSRLLSDRFSAERPKGSFSTLEIQRTEQGDSAMYLCASSLRGGTTGELFFGEGSRLTVL.

This chain connects TRBV27 to TRBJ1-1; 9 bases map to TRBD1. Per the germline V gene, CDR1 is MNHEY and CDR2 is SMNVEV (reference sequence). The CDR3 length is 18 residues. Germline trimming cut 6 bases from V and 6 bases from J; bases unmatched to any gene: 20. The DNA for the CDR3 is TGTGCCAGCAGCCCCCCGGGACAGGGCTTTTTAGGTGTGGCTGAAGCTTTCTTT. This codes for CASSPPGQGFLGVAEAFF.

This clone appeared a few times. The chain has TRBV18 and TRBJ2-5; maybe TRBD1 (6 bases). The DNA matches TRBJ2-7 better at its end, which makes the J call doubtful. This CDR3 has 14 residues. The germline V gene has CDR1 KGHSH and CDR2 LQKENI. DNA for the CDR3: TGTGCCAGCTCACCTACAGGGAGCTCCTACGAGCAGTACTTC. It specifies CASSPTGSSYEQYF.

This clone was recorded a few times. The chain is built from TRBV30 and TRBJ2-1; D is uncertain. Germline V CDR1 and CDR2: GTSNPN, SVGIG (reference sequence). CDR3 length: 11 residues. The ends were cut back, 6 bases at V and 9 bases at J, with 12 bases in the middle. This chain's CDR3 is CACDENGEQFF. The CDR3 DNA reads TGTGCCTGCGATGAAAACGGTGAGCAGTTCTTC.

This clone was counted only a few times. This rearrangement joins TRBV27 to TRBJ2-2; 7 positions match TRBD1. Germline-derived CDR1 and CDR2 are MNHEY and SMNVEV (reference sequence). Germline trimming cut 8 bases from V and 3 bases from J; bases unmatched to any gene: 9. The CDR3 totals 15 residues. Here the CDR3 reads CASGLRGRDTGELFF. CDR3 coding DNA: TGTGCCAGCGGCCTGAGGGGGCGGGACACCGGGGAGCTGTTTTTT.